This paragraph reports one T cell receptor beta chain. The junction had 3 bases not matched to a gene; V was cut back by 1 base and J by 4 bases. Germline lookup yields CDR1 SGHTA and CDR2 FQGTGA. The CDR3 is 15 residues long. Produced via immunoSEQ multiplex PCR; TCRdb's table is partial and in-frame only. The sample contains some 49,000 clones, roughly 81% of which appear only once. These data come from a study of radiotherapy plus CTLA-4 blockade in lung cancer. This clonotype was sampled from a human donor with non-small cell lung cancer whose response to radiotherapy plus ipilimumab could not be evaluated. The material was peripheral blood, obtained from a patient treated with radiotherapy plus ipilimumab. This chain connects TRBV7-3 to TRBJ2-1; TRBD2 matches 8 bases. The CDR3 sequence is CASSLKASGYNEQFF. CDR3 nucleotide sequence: TGTGCCAGCAGCTTAAAGGCTAGCGGGTACAATGAGCAGTTCTTC.